This record concerns one T cell receptor beta chain sequence. Its antigen is unknown. This record belongs to a study of T-cell reconstitution after alpha-beta-depleted transplantation in children. As it was prepared, the TCRbeta library received unique molecular identifiers. TCRdb reprocessed the PCR reads via MiXCR and lists one record per CDR3 protein. Among under 450,000 distinct CDR3 sequences, under 20% were seen once, and the ten largest hold roughly 27%. General observations from the study: Expanded clones from the graft, numbering several hundred, reportedly supplied alpha-beta T cells about two months after transplant. Surviving recipient T cells and thymic progenitors produced the high day-60 TCRbeta diversity seen in some patients. Counts and diversity of T cells one year after transplant came mostly from newly produced T cells.

The germline gives CDR1 SGHRS, CDR2 YFSETQ. Trimming took 2 bases from V and 2 from J; bases not matched to a gene: 6. The CDR3 has 15 amino acids. V is TRBV5-1 and J is TRBJ2-5; TRBD1 matches 7 bases. Sample: PBMCs, mostly from graft donor cells, taken 360 days after TCRalphabeta/CD19-depleted stem cell transplant. This TCR came from a boy in the first two years of life who had a stem cell transplant for Wiskott-Aldrich syndrome, so the T cells may come from the graft donor. CDR3 coding DNA: TGCGCCAGCAGCTTAACAGGGGTACCGCAAGAGACCCAGTACTTC. Protein sequence: CASSLTGVPQETQYF.